The count of the clone carrying this T cell receptor (beta chain) is one. Its antigen is unidentified. This sample was included in a study of glioma-infiltrating T cells after dendritic cell vaccination. The CDR3 consists of 14 residues. V lost 4 bases and J lost 3; bases outside the gene matches: 2. Germline CDR1 SGHRS, CDR2 YFSETQ. Study-level findings and limits: Only a small number of patients had complete blood and tumor samples.

Blood PBMC samples: pre-vaccination, two weeks post third vaccination, and at tumor progression. Primers: 60 V beta forward and 13 J beta reverse. Assay: immunoSEQ multiplex PCR; the TCRdb copy retains only in-frame clones and omits some. In the table there are 85,000 to 95,000 clones, about nine tenths of which are singletons. V is TRBV5-1 and J is TRBJ2-3; TRBD1 aligns across 10 bases. Specimen: blood, collected before dendritic cell vaccination. This receptor was identified in a human donor with glioblastoma. Here the CDR3 DNA reads TGCGCCAGCAGCCAGGGACAGGGGACAGATACGCAGTATTTT. Amino acids: CASSQGQGTDTQYF.